These 14 T cell receptor beta chains originate from one sample sequenced in a study of blood T cells in healthy people across ages. With a J-beta primer mix and a sample-barcoded 5' primer, a second PCR ran about 7 to 12 cycles. TCRdb reanalysed the 5' RACE reads using MiXCR and keeps one entry per CDR3 protein. The sample holds around 870,000 distinct CDR3 sequences, around 28% seen once. The specimen sequenced was blood. These receptors all come from an elderly woman in good health.

CDR3 amino acids: CASYHYEQYF. The CDR3, as DNA: TGTGCCAGCTATCACTACGAGCAGTACTTC. The chain combines TRBV6-1 with TRBJ2-7; D is uncertain. This CDR3 region has 10 residues. Germline V CDR1 and CDR2: MNHNS, SASEGT. V was shortened by 8 bases and J by 3 bases, with 5 bases between the two germline ends.

This clonotype has more than one count but fewer than ten. A much larger clone lies one base from this, so it may be a read error. The J gene is TRBJ2-3, the V gene TRBV5-1; D unclear. Per the germline V gene, CDR1 is SGHRS and CDR2 is YFSETQ. The ends were cut back, 0 bases at V and 6 bases at J, with 5 bases in the middle. The CDR3 runs to 12 residues. CDR3 residues: CASSLAWDTQYF. The CDR3 bases are TGCGCCAGCAGCTTGGCCTGGGATACGCAGTATTTT.

There are a few counts of this clonotype. This chain links TRBV2 with TRBJ1-2; 8 nucleotides align to TRBD1. V shed 6 bases, J shed 4 bases, and the junction held 13 bases outside the gene matches. The CDR3 totals 16 residues. Germline CDR1 is SNHLY and CDR2 is FYNNEI. The chain's CDR3 is CASSLLGTGDAYGYTF. Here the CDR3 DNA reads TGTGCCAGCAGCCTTCTGGGGACAGGAGACGCCTATGGCTACACCTTC.

V gene TRBV7-2 combines with J gene TRBJ1-5; maybe TRBD1 (5 bases). From germline, CDR1 is SGHTA and CDR2 FQGNSA. The germline V and J ends were trimmed by 3 bases and 2 bases, with 14 bases remaining between them. The CDR3 is 16 residues long. DNA of the CDR3: TGTGCCAGCAGCTTGGGAAGCGGCAGGGGCAATCAGCCCCAGCATTTT. This gives the protein CASSLGSGRGNQPQHF.

This clonotype has ten or more counts. The CDR3 region is CSARTGFSFGQYF. The CDR3 bases are TGCAGTGCTAGGACAGGGTTCTCGTTTGGGCAGTACTTC. V usage is TRBV20-1 and J usage is TRBJ2-7; 7 bases fit TRBD1. The CDR3 has 13 residues. CDR1 and CDR2 from the germline V gene are DFQATT and SNEGSKA (reference sequence). Trimming took 3 bases from V and 9 from J; bases not matched to a gene: 11.

This clonotype showed up just once. At one end the junction does not follow the germline gene, possibly because of a read error. This chain connects TRBV12-3 or TRBV12-4 to TRBJ2-3, with 9 positions matching TRBD1. The CDR3 runs to 15 residues. The CDR3 region is CASSWTGVSADTQYF. In nucleotides, the CDR3 is TGTGCCAGCAGTTGGACAGGGGTGAGCGCAGATACGCAGTATTTC.

A note on this clonotype: This sequence may be a read error, since a much larger clone differs from it by one base. The chain combines TRBV5-6 with TRBJ2-3; TRBD2 aligns across 7 bases. There are 15 residues in the CDR3. Germline lookup yields CDR1 SGHDT and CDR2 YYEEEE. CDR3 protein: CVSSSIGLGADTQYF. CDR3 coding DNA: TGTGTCAGCAGCTCGATTGGACTAGGGGCAGATACGCAGTATTTT.

This clonotype appeared many times. The rearrangement links TRBV5-1 to TRBJ2-5; a possible D gene is TRBD1 (5 bases). V lost 7 bases and J 2 bases, leaving 12 bases between the germline ends. Germline V lookup: CDR1 SGHRS, CDR2 YFSETQ. This CDR3 region has 13 residues. In nucleotides, the CDR3 is TGCGCCAGCTTCGCAGGGTTACAAGAGACCCAGTACTTC. Translated, it gives CASFAGLQETQYF.

With respect to this clonotype: One base away lies a much larger clone, so this may be a sequencing read error. The rearrangement uses TRBV27 and TRBJ2-3; D ambiguous. Trimming took 3 bases from V and 11 from J, leaving 15 bases between them. This CDR3 is 13 amino acids long. Germline V gene sequence: CDR1 MNHEY, CDR2 SMNVEV (reference sequence). CDR3: CASSFRYWVQQYF. CDR3 sequence (DNA): TGTGCCAGCAGTTTTCGATACTGGGTCCAGCAGTATTTT.

CDR3 amino acids: CASTTGSGSYEQYF. In DNA form, the CDR3 reads TGTGCCAGCACGACAGGGTCGGGCTCCTACGAGCAGTACTTC. The chain is built from TRBV7-2 and TRBJ2-7; TRBD1 agrees at 7 bases. V shed 7 bases and J 0 bases; nucleotides not matched to a gene: 6. CDR1 and CDR2 (germline): SGHTA, FQGNSA. The CDR3 extends over 14 amino acids.

The J gene is TRBJ1-1, the V gene TRBV7-2; maybe TRBD1 (6 bases). Trimming removed 6 bases from V and 1 base from J, with 15 bases in between. CDR1 is SGHTA and CDR2 is FQGNSA in the germline V gene. The CDR3 is 15 residues long. CDR3 protein: CASSPTGRENTEAFF. The CDR3 DNA follows: TGTGCCAGCAGTCCTACAGGGCGGGAGAACACTGAAGCTTTCTTT.

This clonotype was observed many times. Here the CDR3 DNA reads TGCGCCAGCAGCCCTAGCGGGGCCCCCAATGAGCAGTTCTTC. Translated: CASSPSGAPNEQFF. The rearrangement links TRBV4-1 to TRBJ2-1; TRBD2 aligns across 9 bases. The germline gives CDR1 MGHRA, CDR2 YSYEKL. The trim removed 4 bases at V and 6 bases at J, leaving 4 bases unmatched. The CDR3 is 14 residues long.

This clonotype was counted many times. This chain links TRBV4-3 with TRBJ2-7; 7 bases fit TRBD2. From germline, CDR1 is LGHNA and CDR2 YSLEER. The CDR3 spans 13 residues. The trim removed 0 bases at V and 5 bases at J, leaving 1 base unmatched. The CDR3 DNA reads as TGCGCCAGCAGCCAAGAGGGAGGGAACGAGCAGTACTTC. Protein product: CASSQEGGNEQYF.

The chain carries TRBV3-1 and TRBJ1-2; a weak D match, TRBD1 (5 bases). Germline V lookup: CDR1 LGHDT, CDR2 YNNKEL (reference sequence). The CDR3 consists of 15 residues. Trimming pared 0 bases from V and 4 bases from J, leaving 12 bases between. CDR3 bases: TGTGCCAGCAGCCAAGAATCCAGGGTGGGCTATGGCTACACCTTC. It yields the protein CASSQESRVGYGYTF.